This TCR beta chain came from a study of T cells in Graves' hyperthyroidism and ophthalmopathy. V was clipped by 5 bases and J by 2 bases, with 16 bases between them. The germline CDR1 and CDR2 sequences are MNHEY and SMNVEV (reference sequence). The CDR3 is 15 amino acids. This clonotype has ten or more counts. Its antigen is not identified. No ophthalmopathy progression within 18 months constituted stable Graves' hyperthyroidism. Pregnant or lactating patients were excluded, as were those with uncontrolled infection or other autoimmune disease. Study conclusions and caveats: A model built on 13 V-J features separated ophthalmopathy from stable hyperthyroidism. The majority of expanded thyroid clonotypes above 0.001 also appeared in blood.

Researchers took RNA transcripts and amplified the TCR beta CDR3 regions from them. First-round RT-PCR with HTBI primers amplified the TCR CDR3 region. TCRdb ran MiXCR on the multiplex PCR reads and lists one entry per CDR3 protein. The sample includes about 46,000 distinct CDR3 sequences, around 48% of them seen just once. The gene calls are TRBV27 and TRBJ2-7; D assignment may be TRBD1 or TRBD2 (5 bases each). The sequence derives from a woman in her forties or fifties with Graves' hyperthyroidism. Sequencing was performed on peripheral blood or thyroid tissue (not recorded which). The CDR3 loop reads CASSPQRGVPYEQYF. The CDR3 bases are TGTGCCAGCAGTCCCCAGAGAGGGGTCCCCTACGAGCAGTACTTC.